The 14 T cell receptor beta chains below come from one sample, sequenced in a study of spatial heterogeneity in lung cancer. TCRdb itself ran the 5' RACE reads through MiXCR, one entry per CDR3 protein. The sample holds 40,000 to 45,000 distinct CDR3 sequences, nearly 7% seen once. Time point: sample taken at primary tumor resection. Specimen: PBMCs, collected at surgery. Every receptor here comes from a female donor with early-stage non-small cell lung cancer.

This clonotype was observed a few times. The chain has TRBV24-1 and TRBJ2-1, with D possibly being TRBD1 (6 bases). The germline V and J ends were trimmed by 3 bases and 7 bases, with 15 bases remaining between them. CDR3 length equals 15 residues. Germline V lookup: CDR1 KGHDR, CDR2 SFDVKD. The CDR3 DNA reads TGTGCCACCAGTGATAGGCAGGGGATTGGTAATGAGCAGTTCTTC. Amino acid sequence: CATSDRQGIGNEQFF.

The J gene is TRBJ2-1, the V gene TRBV30; unclear D gene. From germline, CDR1 is GTSNPN and CDR2 SVGIG (reference sequence). V was shortened by 5 bases and J by 8 bases, with 10 bases between the two germline ends. The CDR3 is made up of 11 amino acids. The CDR3 bases are TGTGCCTGGGGAATCTCGCATGAGCAGTTCTTC. Translating gives CAWGISHEQFF.

This chain links TRBV7-2 with TRBJ2-7; tentative D call: TRBD1 (5 bases). Germline V gene sequence: CDR1 SGHTA, CDR2 FQGNSA. The germline V and J ends were trimmed by 6 bases and 0 bases, with 21 bases remaining between them. This CDR3 spans 17 amino acids. In DNA form, the CDR3 reads TGTGCCAGCAGTCCCCGACAGTTTCCTGCTAGCTCCTACGAGCAGTACTTC. Its protein product is CASSPRQFPASSYEQYF.

There are many counts of this clonotype. V and J are TRBV24-1 and TRBJ2-5; a weak D match, TRBD2 (6 bases). Trimming left V 2 bases short and J 0 bases short, with 12 bases between. This CDR3 spans 16 amino acids. CDR1 is KGHDR, CDR2 SFDVKD, per germline. The CDR3 DNA reads TGTGCCACCAGTGATTGGGGATCGGGGGACCAAGAGACCCAGTACTTC. It is translated as CATSDWGSGDQETQYF.

At least ten counts were recorded for this clonotype. The chain recombines TRBV6-2 or TRBV6-3 with TRBJ2-1; 7 bases map to TRBD2. Germline CDR1 MNHEY, CDR2 SVGEGT. The J segment lost 4 bases and the V segment lost 7 bases, leaving 4 bases of the junction unmatched. The CDR3 extends over 13 amino acids. The CDR3 nucleotides read TGTGCCAGCATCCGAGCGGGATACAATGAGCAGTTCTTC. This codes for CASIRAGYNEQFF.

This clonotype was found many times. The chain couples TRBV7-2 to TRBJ1-1; possibly TRBD1 for D (5 bases). This CDR3 region has 16 residues. With 3 bases removed from V and 4 bases from J, the gap between germline ends came to 18 bases. Germline V gene data show CDR1 as SGHTA and CDR2 as FQGNSA. CDR3 DNA sequence: TGTGCCAGCAGCTTTGTGGGGGAACGGGGCGGCACTGAAGCTTTCTTT. Protein sequence: CASSFVGERGGTEAFF.

The chain links TRBV10-3 to TRBJ1-1; D unresolved. V lost 3 bases and J 0 bases, leaving 11 bases between the germline ends. The CDR3 loop spans 15 amino acids. In germline, CDR1 is ENHRY, CDR2 SYGVKD. CDR3: CAISDKSRLNTEAFF. The CDR3 nucleotides read TGTGCCATCAGTGATAAATCCAGGTTGAACACTGAAGCTTTCTTT.

V usage is TRBV30 and J usage is TRBJ2-3, with TRBD2 matching over 9 bases. The V gene's germline CDR1 is GTSNPN and CDR2 SVGIG (reference sequence). The CDR3 is 14 residues long. V trimming: 5 bases; J trimming: 3 bases; junction bases outside the gene matches: 6. The CDR3 DNA is TGTGCCTGGCGGCGGGGGGGAACGACAGATACGCAGTATTTT. It encodes CAWRRGGTTDTQYF. Full variable domain (missing parts from reference TRBV30 and TRBJ2-3): SQTIHQWPATLVQPVGSPLSLECTVEGTSNPNLYWYRQAAGRGLQLLFYSVGIGQISSEVPQNLSASRPQDRQFILSSKKLLLSDSGFYLCAWRRGGTTDTQYFGPGTRLTVL.

This clonotype occurred once. The J gene is TRBJ1-4, the V gene TRBV12-3 or TRBV12-4; the D gene is possibly TRBD1 (6 bases). CDR3 size: 17 residues. V lost 5 bases and J lost 8, with 24 bases in between. The CDR3, as DNA: TGTGCCAGCAGTCACTTACAAATGACAGGCTCGAGAGAAAAACTGTTTTTT. Translation gives CASSHLQMTGSREKLFF.

There are a few counts of this clonotype. V gene TRBV7-2 combines with J gene TRBJ2-1, with 10 nucleotides matching TRBD2. Germline loops: CDR1 SGHTA, CDR2 FQGNSA. V was pared by 6 bases and J by 3 bases, with 5 bases of the junction left unmatched. This CDR3 has 15 residues. The CDR3 sequence: CASSSQRGGYNEQFF. CDR3 coding DNA: TGTGCCAGCAGTTCTCAGCGGGGGGGCTACAATGAGCAGTTCTTC.

The chain has TRBV6-8 and TRBJ2-6; no reliable D call. Germline CDR1 and CDR2: MNHGY and SAAAGT. V was cut by 7 bases and J by 0 bases, with 19 bases left in between. The length of the CDR3 is 18 residues. The CDR3 coding sequence is TGTGCCAGCACCAACCCAAGGACGGACGGCTCTGGGGCCAACGTCCTGACTTTC. It yields the protein CASTNPRTDGSGANVLTF.

This clonotype was picked up many times. This rearrangement joins TRBV2 to TRBJ2-3; D is possibly TRBD2 (6 bases). Germline V gene data show CDR1 as SNHLY and CDR2 as FYNNEI. V was clipped by 6 bases and J by 6 bases, with 16 bases between them. CDR3 size: 14 residues. DNA of the CDR3: TGTGCCAGCAGGTCTCTGGGGGGTTCGGATACGCAGTATTTT. It yields the protein CASRSLGGSDTQYF.

This clonotype was counted a few times. The chain joins TRBV5-1 to TRBJ2-3, with TRBD1 matching 8 bases. The V gene's germline CDR1 is SGHRS and CDR2 YFSETQ. CDR3 size: 15 residues. J was trimmed by 3 bases and V by 1 base; bases with no gene match: 4. The CDR3 here is CASSLRGQVTDTQYF. The CDR3 DNA reads TGCGCCAGCAGCTTGAGGGGACAGGTAACAGATACGCAGTATTTT. The complete variable domain, with remaining parts taken from reference TRBV5-1 and TRBJ2-3, reads KAGVTQTPRYLIKTRGQQVTLSCSPISGHRSVSWYQQTPGQGLQFLFEYFSETQRNKGNFPGRFSGRQFSNSRSEMNVSTLELGDSALYLCASSLRGQVTDTQYFGPGTRLTVL.

This clonotype has ten or more counts. The chain joins TRBV27 to TRBJ1-2; D unclear. V lost 6 bases, J lost 3 bases, and 5 bases lay in between. The CDR3 is made up of 11 amino acids. Germline assignment: CDR1 MNHEY and CDR2 SMNVEV (reference sequence). The CDR3 DNA follows: TGTGCCAGCAGATCGTACTATGGCTACACCTTC. It specifies CASRSYYGYTF.